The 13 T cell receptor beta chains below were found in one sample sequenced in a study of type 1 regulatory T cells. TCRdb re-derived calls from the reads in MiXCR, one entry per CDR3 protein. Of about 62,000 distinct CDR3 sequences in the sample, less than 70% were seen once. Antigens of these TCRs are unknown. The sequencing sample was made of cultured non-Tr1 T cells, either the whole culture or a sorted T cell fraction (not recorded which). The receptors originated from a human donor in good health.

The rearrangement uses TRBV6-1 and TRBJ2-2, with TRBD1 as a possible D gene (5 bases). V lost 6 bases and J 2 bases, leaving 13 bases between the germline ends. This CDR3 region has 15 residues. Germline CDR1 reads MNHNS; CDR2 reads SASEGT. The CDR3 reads CASRLQGINTGELFF. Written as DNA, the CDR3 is TGTGCCAGCAGATTGCAGGGAATTAACACCGGGGAGCTGTTTTTT.

The CDR3 DNA follows: TGTGCCAGCAGTCTAAGGACAAGCGAGCAGTACTTC. This gives the protein CASSLRTSEQYF. The rearrangement joins TRBV12-3 or TRBV12-4 to TRBJ2-7; perhaps TRBD1 as D (5 bases). V lost 5 bases to trimming and J lost 6 bases, with 11 bases between them. The CDR3 is 12 amino acids.

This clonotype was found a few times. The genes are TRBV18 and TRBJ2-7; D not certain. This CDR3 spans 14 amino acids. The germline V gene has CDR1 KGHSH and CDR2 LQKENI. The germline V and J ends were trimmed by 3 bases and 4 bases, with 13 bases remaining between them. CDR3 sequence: CASSPPVPPYEQYF. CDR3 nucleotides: TGTGCCAGCTCACCCCCGGTACCTCCATACGAGCAGTACTTC.

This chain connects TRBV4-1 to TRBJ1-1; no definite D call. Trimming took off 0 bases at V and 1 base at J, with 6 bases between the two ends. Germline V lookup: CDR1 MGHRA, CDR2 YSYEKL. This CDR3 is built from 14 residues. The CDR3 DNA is TGCGCCAGCAGCCAAGATTTGGAGAACACTGAAGCTTTCTTT. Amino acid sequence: CASSQDLENTEAFF.

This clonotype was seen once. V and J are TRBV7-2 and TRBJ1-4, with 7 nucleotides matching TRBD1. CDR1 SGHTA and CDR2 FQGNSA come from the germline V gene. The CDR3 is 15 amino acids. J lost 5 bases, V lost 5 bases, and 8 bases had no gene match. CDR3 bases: TGTGCCAGCAGCCAGCGACAGGGTGGAAATGAAAAACTGTTTTTT. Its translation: CASSQRQGGNEKLFF.

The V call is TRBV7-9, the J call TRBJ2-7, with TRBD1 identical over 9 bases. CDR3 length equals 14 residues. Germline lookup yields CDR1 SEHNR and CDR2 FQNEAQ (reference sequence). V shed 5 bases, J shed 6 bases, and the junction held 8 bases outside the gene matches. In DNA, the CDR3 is TGTGCCAGCAGCACGGACAGGGGAACGGGCGAGCAGTACTTC. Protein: CASSTDRGTGEQYF.

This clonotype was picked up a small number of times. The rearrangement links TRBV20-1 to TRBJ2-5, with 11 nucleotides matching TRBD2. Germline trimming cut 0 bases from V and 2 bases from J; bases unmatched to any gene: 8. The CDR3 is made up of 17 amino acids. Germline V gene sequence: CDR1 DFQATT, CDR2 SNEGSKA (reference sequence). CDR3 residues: CSARDSLAGGEQETQYF. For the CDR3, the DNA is TGCAGTGCTAGAGACTCTTTAGCGGGAGGGGAGCAAGAGACCCAGTACTTC.

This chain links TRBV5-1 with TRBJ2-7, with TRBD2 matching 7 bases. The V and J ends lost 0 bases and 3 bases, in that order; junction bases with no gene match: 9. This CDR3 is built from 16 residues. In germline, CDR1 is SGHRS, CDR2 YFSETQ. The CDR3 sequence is CASSLGGAGEGYEQYF. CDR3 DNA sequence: TGCGCCAGCAGCTTGGGGGGTGCGGGAGAAGGCTACGAGCAGTACTTC.

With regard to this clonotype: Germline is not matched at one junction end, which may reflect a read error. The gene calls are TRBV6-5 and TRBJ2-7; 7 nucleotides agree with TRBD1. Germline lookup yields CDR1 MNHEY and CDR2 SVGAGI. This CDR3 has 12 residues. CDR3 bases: TGTGCCAGCGGTGTTCAAGGGGGCGCAGATCACTTC. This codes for CASGVQGGADHF.

The CDR3 nucleotides are TGTGCCAGCAGCTTGACCGACCATGGGGGTCAGCCCCAGCATTTT. It translates to CASSLTDHGGQPQHF. This chain connects TRBV5-5 to TRBJ1-5, with a weak D call TRBD1 (5 bases). V lost 1 base to trimming and J lost 6 bases, with 14 bases between them. This CDR3 spans 15 amino acids. The germline gives CDR1 SGHKS, CDR2 YYEKEE (reference sequence).

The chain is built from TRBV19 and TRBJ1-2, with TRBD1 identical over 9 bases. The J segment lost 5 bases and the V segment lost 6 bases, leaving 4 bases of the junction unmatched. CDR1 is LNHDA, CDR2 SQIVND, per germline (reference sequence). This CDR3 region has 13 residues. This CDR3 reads CASRQGAPYGYTF. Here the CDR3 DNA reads TGTGCCAGTAGACAGGGGGCCCCATATGGCTACACCTTC.

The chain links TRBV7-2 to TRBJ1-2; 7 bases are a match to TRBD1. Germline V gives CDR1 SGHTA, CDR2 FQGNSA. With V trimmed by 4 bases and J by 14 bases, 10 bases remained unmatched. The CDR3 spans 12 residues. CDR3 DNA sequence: TGTGCCAGCAGCTCGCAGGGGGTGGGAAGGACCTTC. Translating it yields CASSSQGVGRTF.

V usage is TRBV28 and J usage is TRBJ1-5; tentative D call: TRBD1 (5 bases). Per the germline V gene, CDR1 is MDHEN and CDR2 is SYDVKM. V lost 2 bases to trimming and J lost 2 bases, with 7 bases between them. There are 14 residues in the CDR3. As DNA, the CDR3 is TGTGCCAGCAGTTTAGCAGGGCGCAATCAGCCCCAGCATTTT. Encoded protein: CASSLAGRNQPQHF.